This passage covers 27 T cell receptor beta chains from one sample sequenced in a study of blood T cell repertoires in COVID-19. Produced via immunoSEQ multiplex PCR; TCRdb's table is partial and in-frame only. The sample contains tens of thousands of clones, about 87% of which appear only once. The specimen was peripheral blood. These TCRs come from a woman in her fifties or sixties with COVID-19, enrolled during active disease.

The gene calls are TRBV30 and TRBJ2-2; 10 bases agree with TRBD1. Per germline, CDR1 GTSNPN and CDR2 SVGIG (reference sequence). The CDR3 has 16 amino acids. Trimming at V came to 4 bases and at J to 4 bases, leaving 9 bases not matched to a gene. DNA of the CDR3: TGTGCCTGGAATACGATGGACAGGGGGAGCACCGGGGAGCTGTTTTTT. Translated, it gives CAWNTMDRGSTGELFF.

The V and J genes are TRBV9 and TRBJ1-2; D is unclear. V dropped 0 bases and J dropped 3 bases, with 9 bases sitting between them. The CDR3 is made up of 14 amino acids. Germline CDR1 reads SGDLS; CDR2 reads YYNGEE. The CDR3 loop is CASSVDSYYYGYTF. As DNA, the CDR3 is TGTGCCAGCAGCGTAGATTCGTATTACTATGGCTACACCTTC.

The chain joins TRBV14 to TRBJ1-1; D is undetermined. V was trimmed by 2 bases and J by 4 bases, leaving 11 bases between them. This CDR3 is built from 14 residues. CDR1 SGHDN and CDR2 FVKESK come from the germline V gene. This CDR3 reads CASSQYGGGTEAFF. For the CDR3, the DNA is TGTGCCAGCAGCCAATACGGAGGTGGCACTGAAGCTTTCTTT. The variable domain in full, completed from reference TRBV14 and TRBJ1-1, reads EAGVTQFPSHSVIEKGQTVTLRCDPISGHDNLYWYRRVMGKEIKFLLHFVKESKQDESGMPNNRFLAERTGGTYSTLKVQPAELEDSGVYFCASSQYGGGTEAFFGQGTRLTVV.

The genes are TRBV28 and TRBJ1-1, with 7 bases lining up with TRBD1. The CDR3 extends over 13 amino acids. V shed 6 bases and J 4 bases; nucleotides not matched to a gene: 5. Germline assignment: CDR1 MDHEN and CDR2 SYDVKM. The CDR3 bases are TGTGCCAGCAGGCGACAGGGTCGCACTGAAGCTTTCTTT. It specifies CASRRQGRTEAFF.

The V gene is TRBV3-1 (or the pseudogene TRBV3-2), the J gene TRBJ2-5; no clear D. There are 13 residues in the CDR3. The germline V and J ends were trimmed by 4 bases and 0 bases, with 6 bases remaining between them. Germline CDR1 and CDR2: LGHDT and YNNKEL (reference sequence). This CDR3 is CASSRANQETQYF. The CDR3 DNA is TGTGCCAGCAGCCGGGCCAACCAAGAGACCCAGTACTTC.

The rearrangement joins TRBV4-2 to TRBJ2-5, with D uncertain. The CDR3 runs to 15 residues. Trimming stripped 0 bases from V and 7 bases from J, with 15 bases between. Germline V CDR1 and CDR2: LGHNA, YNFKEQ. The CDR3, as DNA: TGTGCCAGCAGCCAAGATCTTGGTTCACCGGGGACCCAGTACTTC. Residues: CASSQDLGSPGTQYF.

V and J are TRBV19 and TRBJ1-3; D gene ambiguous. This CDR3 region has 13 residues. Trimming took 7 bases from V and 0 from J, leaving 7 bases between them. Germline assignment: CDR1 LNHDA and CDR2 SQIVND (reference sequence). The CDR3 nucleotides read TGTGCCAGTACAACTGCCTCTGGAAACACCATATATTTT. Translation: CASTTASGNTIYF.

The chain carries TRBV7-9 and TRBJ2-1; perhaps TRBD2 as D (5 bases). V was pared by 2 bases and J by 12 bases, with 20 bases between. The CDR3 sequence is 15 residues long. CDR1 SEHNR and CDR2 FQNEAQ come from the germline V gene (reference sequence). The CDR3 coding sequence is TGTGCCAGCAGCTTAACTAGACGTTCTGTGCCCTGGCAGTTCTTC. It is translated as CASSLTRRSVPWQFF.

The chain couples TRBV5-3 to TRBJ2-5, with D possibly being TRBD2 (6 bases). TRBV5-3 is an ORF, with its function uncertain. Deletions cut 4 bases from V and 3 bases from J, with 16 bases between. CDR3 length equals 15 residues. This chain's CDR3 is CARSQSASAKETQYF. The CDR3 region has the DNA TGTGCCAGAAGCCAATCAGCTAGCGCGAAAGAGACCCAGTACTTC.

The chain joins TRBV2 to TRBJ1-5, with TRBD1 matching 9 bases. V shed 9 bases and J 6 bases; nucleotides not matched to a gene: 6. The CDR3 is made up of 13 amino acids. Per the germline V gene, CDR1 is SNHLY and CDR2 is FYNNEI. The DNA for the CDR3 is TGTGCCAGAGGGACAGGGAAATTTCAGCCCCAGCATTTT. This gives the protein CARGTGKFQPQHF. Filled out from reference TRBV2 and TRBJ1-5, the complete variable domain reads EPEVTQTPSHQVTQMGQEVILRCVPISNHLYFYWYRQILGQKVEFLVSFYNNEISEKSEIFDDQFSVERPDGSNFTLKIRSTKLEDSAMYFCARGTGKFQPQHFGDGTRLSIL.

V and J are TRBV3-1 (or the pseudogene TRBV3-2) and TRBJ2-7; a possible D gene is TRBD2 (5 bases). V shed 4 bases and J shed 2 bases, with 12 bases lying between them. The CDR3 length is 14 residues. Germline-derived CDR1 and CDR2 are LGHDT and YNNKEL (reference sequence). CDR3 in DNA: TGTGCCAGCAGCCGGCCCGGGAACCCCTACGAGCAGTACTTC. This codes for CASSRPGNPYEQYF.

The chain links TRBV15 to TRBJ2-3; TRBD2 agrees at 12 bases. Germline loops: CDR1 LNHNV, CDR2 YYDKDF (reference sequence). The CDR3 has 15 residues. V shed 3 bases and J 3 bases; nucleotides not matched to a gene: 1. The CDR3 DNA follows: TGTGCCACCAGCAGTGGGACTAGCGGGACAGATACGCAGTATTTT. Encoded protein: CATSSGTSGTDTQYF.

The chain has TRBV6-5 and TRBJ1-2, with D perhaps TRBD1 (5 bases). With 11 bases removed from V and 4 bases from J, the gap between germline ends came to 14 bases. The germline CDR1 and CDR2 sequences are MNHEY and SVGAGI. The CDR3 is made up of 12 amino acids. The CDR3 DNA reads as TGTGCCGGGGGGGAAGGGGCCTATGGCTACACCTTC. Encoded protein: CAGGEGAYGYTF.

V usage is TRBV7-9 and J usage is TRBJ1-6; tentative D call: TRBD1 (5 bases). CDR1 is SEHNR and CDR2 is FQNEAQ in the germline V gene (reference sequence). The germline V and J ends were trimmed by 1 base and 0 bases, with 13 bases remaining between them. This CDR3 region has 18 residues. The chain's CDR3 is CASSLDAGGSSYNSPLHF. The CDR3 DNA reads as TGTGCCAGCAGCTTAGATGCGGGGGGAAGCTCCTATAATTCACCCCTCCACTTT.

The chain joins TRBV12-3 or TRBV12-4 to TRBJ2-1; 8 bases fit TRBD2. This CDR3 is 13 amino acids long. V was pared by 8 bases and J by 3 bases, with 3 bases of the junction left unmatched. The CDR3 DNA reads TGTGCCAGCCTGCGGGAGGTCTACAATGAGCAGTTCTTC. Protein sequence: CASLREVYNEQFF.

The CDR3 nucleotides read TGTGCCAGCAGCTTAGCCCCCCGAGTAGATACGCAGTATTTT. Translating it yields CASSLAPRVDTQYF. The V and J genes are TRBV11-3 and TRBJ2-3; D remains unclear. The CDR3 has 14 residues. V lost 1 base and J 5 bases, leaving 10 bases between the germline ends. Germline V gene lookup returns CDR1 SGHNT and CDR2 YENEEA.

The chain employs TRBV19 and TRBJ1-5; tentative D call: TRBD1 (5 bases). V was trimmed by 10 bases and J by 6 bases, leaving 16 bases between them. The CDR3 runs 13 residues. Germline V gene data show CDR1 as LNHDA and CDR2 as SQIVND (reference sequence). In DNA form, the CDR3 reads TGTGCCACCCAAACCACGGGGGGTCAGCCCCAGCATTTT. Its protein is CATQTTGGQPQHF. The full variable domain, in which reference TRBV19 and TRBJ1-5 provide the parts outside the CDR3, is DGGITQSPKYLFRKEGQNVTLSCEQNLNHDAMYWYRQDPGQGLRLIYYSQIVNDFQKGDIAEGYSVSREKKESFPLTVTSAQKNPTAFYLCATQTTGGQPQHFGDGTRLSIL.

The chain employs TRBV11-3 and TRBJ2-1; 13 bases agree with TRBD2. Germline assignment: CDR1 SGHNT and CDR2 YENEEA. This CDR3 comprises 17 residues. With V trimmed by 1 base and J by 9 bases, 9 bases remained unmatched. In nucleotides, the CDR3 is TGTGCCAGCAGCTTAGGGGGACTAGCGGGGAGATATAGTGAGCAGTTCTTC. This sequence encodes CASSLGGLAGRYSEQFF.

The chain combines TRBV5-1 with TRBJ2-5, with 7 bases identical to TRBD2. This CDR3 is 14 amino acids long. Per germline, CDR1 SGHRS and CDR2 YFSETQ. Germline trimming cut 6 bases from V and 4 bases from J; bases unmatched to any gene: 9. In DNA, the CDR3 is TGCGCCAGCAAGGCGGGAGTAGTGGCAGAGACCCAGTACTTC. This gives the protein CASKAGVVAETQYF.

The chain couples TRBV27 to TRBJ1-6; 12 bases match TRBD1. Unmatched junction bases numbered 2, after V lost 2 bases and J lost 9 bases. The CDR3 consists of 15 residues. Germline V gene sequence: CDR1 MNHEY, CDR2 SMNVEV (reference sequence). CDR3 bases: TGTGCCAGCAGTTTAGGGACAGGGGGCGTTTCACCCCTCCACTTT. Translating gives CASSLGTGGVSPLHF.

The gene calls are TRBV19 and TRBJ1-1, with 8 bases identical to TRBD1. The germline CDR1 and CDR2 sequences are LNHDA and SQIVND (reference sequence). With 5 bases clipped from V and 1 base from J, the junction kept 6 bases outside the gene matches. The CDR3 has 15 residues. The CDR3 sequence: CASSSRTGTNTEAFF. The CDR3 nucleotides are TGTGCCAGTAGTTCCCGGACAGGGACGAACACTGAAGCTTTCTTT.

The genes are TRBV30 and TRBJ1-1; no firm D call. Germline V gives CDR1 GTSNPN, CDR2 SVGIG (reference sequence). V shed 7 bases and J shed 4 bases, with 10 bases lying between them. There are 11 residues in the CDR3. The DNA of the CDR3 is TGTGCCTCCCGGAGCCCCACTGAAGCTTTCTTT. Translating gives CASRSPTEAFF.

The chain couples TRBV6-5 to TRBJ1-1; D is possibly TRBD1 (6 bases). Per the germline V gene, CDR1 is MNHEY and CDR2 is SVGAGI. The CDR3 runs to 14 residues. V was trimmed by 4 bases and J by 3 bases, leaving 12 bases between them. The CDR3 DNA reads TGTGCCAGCAGTTTACAGGGACCCGACACTGAAGCTTTCTTT. It encodes CASSLQGPDTEAFF.

V and J are TRBV29-1 and TRBJ1-2, with 7 bases aligning to TRBD1. The CDR3 runs to 14 residues. Germline V gives CDR1 SQVTM, CDR2 ANQGSEA. The V segment lost 7 bases and the J segment 5 bases; nucleotides outside the gene matches: 13. Here the CDR3 DNA reads TGCAGCGCCCGACAGGGTCGAGGGGGGTATGGCTACACCTTC. It specifies CSARQGRGGYGYTF.

This clone was found a few times. The chain recombines TRBV25-1 with TRBJ1-2; D possibly corresponds to TRBD1 (5 bases). The CDR3 loop spans 14 amino acids. Germline V CDR1 and CDR2: MGHDK, SYGVNS. The germline V and J ends were trimmed by 4 bases and 2 bases, with 11 bases remaining between them. Here the CDR3 reads CASSVWGSNYGYTF. The CDR3 DNA reads as TGTGCCAGCAGTGTTTGGGGCAGCAACTATGGCTACACCTTC.

V gene TRBV6-2 or TRBV6-3 combines with J gene TRBJ2-1; 8 bases are a match to TRBD2. This CDR3 comprises 15 residues. Germline CDR1 MNHEY, CDR2 SVGEGT. Unmatched junction bases numbered 6, after V lost 4 bases and J lost 4 bases. The CDR3 here is CASSFAGGAYNEQFF. The DNA of the CDR3 is TGTGCCAGCAGTTTCGCGGGAGGAGCTTACAATGAGCAGTTCTTC.

This clone was found a few times. This sequence joins TRBV7-2 and TRBJ2-5, with D maybe TRBD2 (6 bases). Per germline, CDR1 SGHTA and CDR2 FQGNSA. The CDR3 is 15 amino acids. Trimming removed 1 base from V and 2 bases from J, with 11 bases in between. This chain's CDR3 is CASSLVVTRQETQYF. The CDR3 nucleotides are TGTGCCAGCAGCTTAGTGGTGACTAGGCAAGAGACCCAGTACTTC.